This T cell receptor (beta chain) was captured in a study of T cell responses to AZD1222 COVID-19 vaccine. The length of the CDR3 is 13 residues. Deletions cut 0 bases from V and 5 bases from J, with 7 bases between. In germline, CDR1 is LGHDT, CDR2 YNNKEL (reference sequence). Study outcomes and limitations: Just six people given AZD1222 tested seropositive at baseline. After two AZD1222 doses, spike-specific TCR breadth and depth rose versus day 0. Per reports, nearly half of all spike-specific TCRs target regions that are unmutated in variants. Clonal diversity may have been underestimated, and the donors were mostly white British, with more females than males.

Details on this clone: What it binds is unknown.

The table came from immunoSEQ multiplex PCR; TCRdb's copy has only in-frame clones and leaves some out. Here the sample spans about 100,000 clones, less than 90% being singletons. The V and J genes are TRBV3-1 (or the pseudogene TRBV3-2) and TRBJ1-2; no clear D. Sequenced material: peripheral blood, taken on day 0 of AZD1222 vaccination. The source of this sequence is an adult in good health. The CDR3: CASSQEGLYGYTF. CDR3 nucleotides: TGTGCCAGCAGCCAAGAAGGGTTATATGGCTACACCTTC.